This is a list of T cell receptor beta chains from one sample in a study of blood T cell repertoires in COVID-19. Sequencing was performed with immunoSEQ multiplex PCR; in TCRdb, only in-frame clones are kept and a portion is missing. Of approximately 92,000 clones listed, roughly 82% were seen once; the top ten hold around a sixth. Sequencing was performed on peripheral blood. The receptors were gathered from a man aged 80 or over with acute or convalescent COVID-19. Each CDR3 is given with its conserved first and last residue. The D gene is left open where the match is weak. The size of a clone is reported for some rows only, either as once, few or many, or as a class for expanded clones.

J: TRBJ1-1; V: TRBV6-4; D: .; size: .; DNA: TGTGCCAGCAGTGACCTCGCAGGAACTGAAGCTTTCTTT; CDR3: CASSDLAGTEAFF
J: TRBJ2-5; V: TRBV7-9; D: .; size: .; DNA: TGTGCCAGCACGGAGGGGGTGTACTCGGAGACCCAGTACTTC; CDR3: CASTEGVYSETQYF
J: TRBJ1-2; V: TRBV14; D: TRBD1; size: .; DNA: TGTGCCAGCAGCCGGCGGGACAGGGGAAGATATGGCTACACCTTC; CDR3: CASSRRDRGRYGYTF
J: TRBJ2-1; V: TRBV10-3; D: .; size: .; DNA: TGTGCCGTCCGGCCAATCGGCGGGGTCTACAATGAGCAGTTCTTC; CDR3: CAVRPIGGVYNEQFF
J: TRBJ2-3; V: TRBV5-5; D: .; size: .; DNA: TGTGCCAGCAGCTCGGGGACTTTTAGCACAGATACGCAGTATTTT; CDR3: CASSSGTFSTDTQYF
J: TRBJ1-2; V: TRBV19; D: .; size: .; DNA: TGTGCCAGTAGTATGGCAGGGGACTATGGCTACACCTTC; CDR3: CASSMAGDYGYTF
J: TRBJ1-2; V: TRBV9; D: .; size: .; DNA: TGTGCCAGCAGCTCCCCCGCGGATTTTAACTATGGCTACACCTTC; CDR3: CASSSPADFNYGYTF
J: TRBJ1-6; V: TRBV5-8; D: TRBD1; size: .; DNA: TGTGCCAGCAGTTCGAGCAGGGGGCGGTCACCCCTCCACTTT; CDR3: CASSSSRGRSPLHF
J: TRBJ2-2; V: TRBV2; D: .; size: .; DNA: TGTGCCAGCAACTTTAATGGCGGGGAGCTGTTTTTT; CDR3: CASNFNGGELFF
J: TRBJ2-5; V: TRBV7-2; D: .; size: .; DNA: TGTGCCAGCAGCTTCCCCCCGGAGACCCAGTACTTC; CDR3: CASSFPPETQYF
J: TRBJ1-5; V: TRBV30; D: TRBD1; size: .; DNA: TGTGCCTGGAGTGGGGGACAGGGCAGCAATCAGCCCCAGCATTTT; CDR3: CAWSGGQGSNQPQHF
J: TRBJ2-3; V: TRBV14; D: .; size: .; DNA: TGTGCCAGTAGTAGGAGGGCCACAGATACGCAGTATTTT; CDR3: CASSRRATDTQYF
J: TRBJ2-2; V: TRBV6-1; D: TRBD2; size: .; DNA: TGTGCCAGCAGTGAAGCACATCTAGCGGGAGTGGACACCGGGGAGCTGTTTTTT; CDR3: CASSEAHLAGVDTGELFF
J: TRBJ2-2; V: TRBV27; D: .; size: few; DNA: TGTGCCAGCAGTTTATCGGCCGGGACTCCTAACGGGGAGCTGTTTTTT; CDR3: CASSLSAGTPNGELFF
J: TRBJ1-5; V: TRBV7-2; D: .; size: once; DNA: TGTGCCAGCAGCTTAGACCAGGTCAATCAGCCCCAGCATTTT; CDR3: CASSLDQVNQPQHF
J: TRBJ2-1; V: TRBV3-1/TRBV3-2; D: .; size: .; DNA: TGTGCCAGCAGCCAAGGAGCTGGGGCGGCCCTCTCCCACAATGAGCAGTTCTTC; CDR3: CASSQGAGAALSHNEQFF
J: TRBJ2-7; V: TRBV28; D: .; size: .; DNA: TGTGCCAGCAGGACCGTTTGGGGGGTTAGCTTCGAGGGCGGCTTTGTCTACGAGCAGTACTTC; CDR3: CASRTVWGVSFEGGFVYEQYF
J: TRBJ1-1; V: TRBV15; D: .; size: .; DNA: TGTGCCACCAGCAGAGACAGGGGACGGAACACTGAAGCTTTCTTT; CDR3: CATSRDRGRNTEAFF
J: TRBJ1-5; V: TRBV27; D: .; size: .; DNA: TGTGCCAGCAGTCCCGCTTGGGAGAGCAATCAGCCCCAGCATTTT; CDR3: CASSPAWESNQPQHF
J: TRBJ2-2; V: TRBV19; D: .; size: .; DNA: TGTGCCAGTAGTATCCCGGGAGCCGGGGAGCTGTTTTTT; CDR3: CASSIPGAGELFF
J: TRBJ1-6; V: TRBV7-2; D: .; size: .; DNA: TGTGCCAGCAGCTTATTCCCGAGTACGGGGAGTATTTCACCCCTCCACTTT; CDR3: CASSLFPSTGSISPLHF
J: TRBJ1-1; V: TRBV4-3; D: .; size: .; DNA: TGCGCCAGCAGCCAAGAAGTAACACCAGCACGGCGGGCTTTCTTT; CDR3: CASSQEVTPARRAFF
J: TRBJ2-5; V: TRBV9; D: .; size: once; DNA: TGTGCCAGCAGCGTAAGCGGAGAGACCCAGTACTTC; CDR3: CASSVSGETQYF
J: TRBJ2-2; V: TRBV2; D: TRBD1; size: few; DNA: TGTGCCAGCAGTGAGGACAGGGGCGCCGGGGAGCTGTTTTTT; CDR3: CASSEDRGAGELFF
J: TRBJ1-1; V: TRBV19; D: .; size: .; DNA: TGTGCCAGTATCCTGGGGGGCACTGAAGCTTTCTTT; CDR3: CASILGGTEAFF
J: TRBJ1-6; V: TRBV7-2; D: .; size: once; DNA: TGTGCCAGCAGCGCACGGGGGGGATCGCACTCACCCCTCCACTTT; CDR3: CASSARGGSHSPLHF
J: TRBJ1-5; V: TRBV19; D: .; size: .; DNA: TGTGCCAGTAGTAAGCGGGAGGGAGCGGAGCCCCAGCATTTT; CDR3: CASSKREGAEPQHF
J: TRBJ2-1; V: TRBV9; D: TRBD2; size: .; DNA: TGTGCCAGCAGCGTTACTAGCGGGGGTCTCAATGAGCAGTTCTTC; CDR3: CASSVTSGGLNEQFF
J: TRBJ2-3; V: TRBV5-1; D: .; size: once; DNA: TGCGCCAGCAGCTTTGGTTCCGGGGATACGCAGTATTTT; CDR3: CASSFGSGDTQYF
J: TRBJ2-2; V: TRBV5-1; D: TRBD2; size: .; DNA: TGCGCCAGCAGTTCTAGCGGGAGTCGGACCGGGGAGCTGTTTTTT; CDR3: CASSSSGSRTGELFF